One and the same sample provided the 2 T cell receptor beta chains below, sequenced in a study of OX40 agonist ivuxolimab in advanced cancers. Repertoires were generated with immunoSEQ multiplex PCR, while TCRdb's copy carries only in-frame clones and drops some. This sample has about 64,000 clones, with about 88% found just once. The source material was CD4+ or CD8+ T cells sorted from blood, sampled in a trial of the OX40 agonist ivuxolimab. The source of these receptors is an adult with an advanced solid tumor such as melanoma, head and neck, liver or kidney cancer.

This chain uses TRBV28 with TRBJ2-2; unclear D gene. CDR3 length equals 14 residues. CDR1 is MDHEN and CDR2 is SYDVKM in the germline V gene. V was trimmed by 0 bases and J by 2 bases, leaving 4 bases between them. CDR3 coding DNA: TGTGCCAGCAGTTTATGGGCCAACACCGGGGAGCTGTTTTTT. Encoded protein: CASSLWANTGELFF.

This sequence joins TRBV11-1 and TRBJ2-3; 14 nucleotides align to TRBD2. Germline CDR1 is SGHAT and CDR2 is FQDESV (reference sequence). This CDR3 region has 17 residues. V gave up 5 bases and J gave up 4 bases; unmatched junction bases: 8. CDR3 DNA sequence: TGTGCCAGCAGCCCGACTAGCGGGGGGGCCTGGGCAGATACGCAGTATTTT. Its translation is CASSPTSGGAWADTQYF.